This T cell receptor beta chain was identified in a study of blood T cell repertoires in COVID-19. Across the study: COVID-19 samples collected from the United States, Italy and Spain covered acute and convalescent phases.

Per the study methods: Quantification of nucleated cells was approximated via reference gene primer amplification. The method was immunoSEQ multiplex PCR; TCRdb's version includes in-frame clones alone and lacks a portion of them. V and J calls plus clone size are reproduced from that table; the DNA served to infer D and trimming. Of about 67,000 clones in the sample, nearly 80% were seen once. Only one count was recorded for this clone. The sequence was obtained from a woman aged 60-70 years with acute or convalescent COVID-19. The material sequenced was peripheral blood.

The CDR3, as DNA: TGTGCCAGCAGCCCACGAACCCTACAATCGGGAGATACGCAGTATTTT. This translates into CASSPRTLQSGDTQYF. The chain uses TRBV9 and TRBJ2-3, with D unresolved. The CDR3 covers 16 residues. In germline, CDR1 is SGDLS, CDR2 YYNGEE. The V end was cut by 4 bases, the J end by 5 bases, with 20 bases between. Looking up the rest from reference TRBV9 and TRBJ2-3 gives the full variable domain: DSGVTQTPKHLITATGQRVTLRCSPRSGDLSVYWYQQSLDQGLQFLIQYYNGEERAKGNILERFSAQQFPDLHSELNLSSLELGDSALYFCASSPRTLQSGDTQYFGPGTRLTVL.